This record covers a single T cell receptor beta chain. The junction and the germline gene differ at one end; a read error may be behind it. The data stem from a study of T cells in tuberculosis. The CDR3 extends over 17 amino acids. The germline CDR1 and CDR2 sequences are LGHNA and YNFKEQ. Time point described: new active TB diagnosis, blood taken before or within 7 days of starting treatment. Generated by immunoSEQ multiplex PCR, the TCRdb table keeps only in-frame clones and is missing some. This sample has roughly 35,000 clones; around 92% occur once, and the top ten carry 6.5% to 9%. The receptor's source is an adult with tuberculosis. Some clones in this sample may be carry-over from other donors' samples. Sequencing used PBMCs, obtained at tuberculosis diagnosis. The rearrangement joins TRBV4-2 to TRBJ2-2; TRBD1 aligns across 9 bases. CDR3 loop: CASSQERRQGDPGELFF. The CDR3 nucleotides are TGTGCCAGCAGTCAAGAGCGGAGACAGGGGGACCCCGGGGAGCTGTTTTTT.